The 25 T cell receptor beta chains given below trace back to one sample, sequenced in a study of beta chain features in type 1 diabetes. cDNA synthesis used the whole RNA isolate, giving expressed TCRB sequences. Clones were read by immunoSEQ multiplex PCR, and TCRdb kept only the in-frame ones, dropping some. The data contain hundreds of thousands of clones, roughly 12% of them seen just once; the ten biggest clones take up approximately 0.015%. Sequencing was carried out using naive CD4+ T cells from blood. The receptor source for this set is a man younger than 35 in good health.

This clone was seen a handful of times. The chain combines TRBV6-5 with TRBJ1-1; a possible D gene is TRBD1 (5 bases). V lost 2 bases, J lost 4 bases, and 14 bases lay in between. From germline, CDR1 is MNHEY and CDR2 SVGAGI. This CDR3 spans 15 amino acids. The DNA for the CDR3 is TGTGCCAGCAGTTACAGTGCAGGGTATCGCACTGAAGCTTTCTTT. Its protein is CASSYSAGYRTEAFF.

The V and J genes are TRBV10-3 and TRBJ2-3; TRBD2 matches at 8 bases. V dropped 7 bases and J dropped 0; count of bases not matched to a gene: 3. Germline CDR1 and CDR2: ENHRY and SYGVKD. The CDR3 sequence is 14 residues long. This CDR3 reads CAIKSSGSTDTQYF. CDR3 coding DNA: TGTGCCATCAAGTCTAGCGGGAGCACAGATACGCAGTATTTT.

The table lists this clone with a few counts. This chain uses TRBV25-1 with TRBJ2-3, with 10 bases that match TRBD2. This CDR3 spans 15 amino acids. Germline CDR1 reads MGHDK; CDR2 reads SYGVNS. After removal of 3 bases from V and 6 bases from J, the junction contained 6 bases not matched to a gene. CDR3 in amino acids: CASSETSGWRDTQYF. In nucleotides, the CDR3 is TGTGCCAGCAGTGAGACTAGCGGGTGGAGGGATACGCAGTATTTT.

Concerning this clone: Distinct nucleotide sequences in the sample also encode this CDR3. The CDR3, as DNA: TGTGCCAGCAGGACAGGGGATCAGCCCCAGCATTTT. Protein: CASRTGDQPQHF. V usage is TRBV6-5 and J usage is TRBJ1-5, with 8 bases fitting TRBD1. Germline CDR1 reads MNHEY; CDR2 reads SVGAGI. With V trimmed by 6 bases and J by 5 bases, 0 bases remained unmatched. The CDR3 is 12 residues long.

In this sample, this clone turned up a few times. The rearrangement uses TRBV27 and TRBJ2-7; 14 bases line up with TRBD2. The CDR3 covers 16 residues. The germline V gene encodes CDR1 MNHEY and CDR2 SMNVEV (reference sequence). Germline trimming cut 5 bases from V and 4 bases from J; bases unmatched to any gene: 7. DNA of the CDR3: TGTGCCAGCAGTCCGAGAGGGACTAGCGGGAGTTACGAGCAGTACTTC. Amino acid sequence: CASSPRGTSGSYEQYF.

This chain connects TRBV7-3 to TRBJ2-3, with a weak D call TRBD1 (6 bases). Germline V gene lookup returns CDR1 SGHTA and CDR2 FQGTGA. The CDR3 is made up of 16 amino acids. The V end was cut by 1 base, the J end by 0 bases, with 11 bases between. DNA for the CDR3: TGTGCCAGCAGCTTAAATGGGGGCGGGAGCACAGATACGCAGTATTTT. Its protein product is CASSLNGGGSTDTQYF.

The V and J genes are TRBV6-5 and TRBJ2-3; no clear D. Between the trimmed V and J ends, which lost 2 bases and 1 base, there was a span of 7 bases. This CDR3 comprises 14 residues. Germline-derived CDR1 and CDR2 are MNHEY and SVGAGI. This CDR3 reads CASSYPTGTDTQYF. CDR3 nucleotide sequence: TGTGCCAGCAGTTACCCCACAGGCACAGATACGCAGTATTTT.

This clone has a handful of counts. The rearrangement uses TRBV28 and TRBJ1-2; D remains ambiguous. V was trimmed by 6 bases and J by 4 bases, leaving 15 bases between them. CDR3 size: 14 residues. Per the germline V gene, CDR1 is MDHEN and CDR2 is SYDVKM. The CDR3 DNA reads as TGTGCCAGCAGCGCTCCGACCCGGGGCTATGGCTACACCTTC. It translates to CASSAPTRGYGYTF.

In this sample, this clone turned up a few times. The chain is built from TRBV4-1 and TRBJ1-1; D gene unclear. The V end was cut by 0 bases, the J end by 4 bases, with 15 bases between. Germline V gene data show CDR1 as MGHRA and CDR2 as YSYEKL. The CDR3 has 16 amino acids. CDR3 region: CASSQDKRRSLTEAFF. The CDR3, as DNA: TGCGCCAGCAGCCAAGATAAGCGACGGAGCCTCACTGAAGCTTTCTTT.

The sample holds a few counts of this clone. This sequence joins TRBV15 and TRBJ2-5; 9 positions match TRBD1. V was clipped by 5 bases and J by 2 bases; unmatched bases: 0. CDR3 length: 13 amino acids. Per the germline V gene, CDR1 is LNHNV and CDR2 is YYDKDF (reference sequence). The CDR3 DNA sequence: TGTGCCACCAGCGGACAGGGGCAAGAGACCCAGTACTTC. This gives the protein CATSGQGQETQYF. Using reference TRBV15 and TRBJ2-5 for the parts outside the CDR3, the full variable domain is DAMVIQNPRYQVTQFGKPVTLSCSQTLNHNVMYWYQQKSSQAPKLLFHYYDKDFNNEADTPDNFQSRRPNTSFCFLDIRSPGLGDTAMYLCATSGQGQETQYFGPGTRLLVL.

V gene TRBV6-5 combines with J gene TRBJ2-7; a possible D gene is TRBD1 (6 bases). CDR1 MNHEY and CDR2 SVGAGI come from the germline V gene. There are 14 residues in the CDR3. With 6 bases removed from V and 4 bases from J, the gap between germline ends came to 16 bases. This CDR3 is CASRVVGQTYEQYF. CDR3 DNA sequence: TGTGCCAGCAGAGTAGTTGGACAGACTTACGAGCAGTACTTC.

The DNA for the CDR3 is TGTGCCAGCAGCCCCGGGACACAAGAGACCCAGTACTTC. The encoded protein is CASSPGTQETQYF. The rearrangement uses TRBV11-3 and TRBJ2-5; D might be TRBD1 (6 bases). Germline V gene data show CDR1 as SGHNT and CDR2 as YENEEA. This CDR3 is 13 amino acids long. Trimming shortened V by 5 bases and J by 2 bases, and 9 bases separated the two germline ends.

This clone was counted a few times. The V call is TRBV5-4, the J call TRBJ1-2, with TRBD1 identical over 11 bases. This CDR3 comprises 15 residues. Germline V lookup: CDR1 SGHNT, CDR2 YYREEE (reference sequence). V lost 2 bases, J lost 5 bases, and 5 bases stayed unmatched. CDR3 region: CASSFGTGGDYGYTF. DNA of the CDR3: TGTGCCAGCAGCTTCGGGACAGGGGGGGATTATGGCTACACCTTC.

This clone was detected a few times. Here the CDR3 DNA reads TGTGCCAGCAGTTACCCTGGACAGGGTAACACTGAAGCTTTCTTT. It specifies CASSYPGQGNTEAFF. V usage is TRBV6-5 and J usage is TRBJ1-1, with 8 bases fitting TRBD1. The trim removed 2 bases at V and 2 bases at J, leaving 4 bases unmatched. The CDR3 is 15 residues long. Germline CDR1 MNHEY, CDR2 SVGAGI.

This clone was seen more than once but under ten times. This sequence joins TRBV2 and TRBJ2-5; 9 bases align to TRBD2. With 1 base clipped from V and 2 bases from J, the junction kept 11 bases outside the gene matches. CDR3 length: 18 residues. Germline CDR1 reads SNHLY; CDR2 reads FYNNEI. For the CDR3, the DNA is TGTGCCAGCAGTGAAGGGTGGCGGGGGGGGAAAGATCAAGAGACCCAGTACTTC. This codes for CASSEGWRGGKDQETQYF.

V gene TRBV5-6 combines with J gene TRBJ2-1; 12 bases agree with TRBD2. Per germline, CDR1 SGHDT and CDR2 YYEEEE. CDR3 length: 15 amino acids. The ends lost 4 bases at V and 4 bases at J; junction bases unmatched: 3. CDR3 nucleotides: TGTGCCAGCAGCCGAGGACTAGCGGGGTACAATGAGCAGTTCTTC. This codes for CASSRGLAGYNEQFF.

This clone was found many times. This sequence joins TRBV29-1 and TRBJ2-7; 7 bases align to TRBD1. Germline loops: CDR1 SQVTM, CDR2 ANQGSEA. There are 11 residues in the CDR3. V trimming: 1 base; J trimming: 12 bases; junction bases outside the gene matches: 6. The DNA for the CDR3 is TGCAGCGTTGAAGGGACGACAGGGTTGTACTTC. Its protein is CSVEGTTGLYF.

This chain joins TRBV7-3 and TRBJ1-4, with D possibly TRBD1 on 5 matching bases. The CDR3 is made up of 20 amino acids. The germline V and J ends were trimmed by 5 bases and 2 bases, with 27 bases remaining between them. Germline CDR1 and CDR2: SGHTA and FQGTGA. The CDR3 is CASSTYPGEVFSRTNEKLFF. In nucleotides, the CDR3 is TGTGCCAGCAGCACCTACCCGGGGGAGGTTTTCAGCCGCACTAATGAAAAACTGTTTTTT.

This chain connects TRBV14 to TRBJ2-7; TRBD2 is a possible D gene (5 bases). Germline V gene lookup returns CDR1 SGHDN and CDR2 FVKESK. Trimming pared 1 base from V and 13 bases from J, leaving 11 bases between. CDR3 size: 11 residues. The CDR3 nucleotides read TGTGCCAGCAGCCAAGGGTGGGAGTGCTACTTC. It specifies CASSQGWECYF.

The rearrangement joins TRBV11-3 to TRBJ2-2, with D possibly matching TRBD2 (6 bases). The CDR3 totals 16 residues. Trimming shortened V by 4 bases and J by 3 bases, and 15 bases separated the two germline ends. CDR1 and CDR2 from the germline V gene are SGHNT and YENEEA. In DNA form, the CDR3 reads TGTGCCAGCAGCTCGTCAAGGAGGGCCTACACCGGGGAGCTGTTTTTT. Its translation is CASSSSRRAYTGELFF.

This clone was counted a few times. The CDR3 sequence is CASSQEGVYEQFF. The CDR3 region has the DNA TGTGCCAGCAGCCAAGAAGGGGTTTATGAGCAGTTCTTC. This chain connects TRBV4-2 to TRBJ2-1; D perhaps matches TRBD1 (5 bases). Germline lookup yields CDR1 LGHNA and CDR2 YNFKEQ. Trimming removed 0 bases at V and 8 bases at J, with 8 bases between. This CDR3 spans 13 amino acids.

The J gene is TRBJ1-1, the V gene TRBV28; 9 positions match TRBD1. Germline V gene sequence: CDR1 MDHEN, CDR2 SYDVKM. This CDR3 is built from 15 residues. Unmatched junction bases numbered 11, after V lost 5 bases and J lost 7 bases. For the CDR3, the DNA is TGTGCCAGCAGTCGATGGTACAGGGGGCTGGGTGAAGCTTTCTTT. Protein sequence: CASSRWYRGLGEAFF. Based on the CDR3 plus reference TRBV28 and TRBJ1-1, the full variable domain is DVKVTQSSRYLVKRTGEKVFLECVQDMDHENMFWYRQDPGLGLRLIYFSYDVKMKEKGDIPEGYSVSREKKERFSLILESASTNQTSMYLCASSRWYRGLGEAFFGQGTRLTVV.

This chain joins TRBV28 and TRBJ2-1, with 12 positions matching TRBD2. CDR1 is MDHEN and CDR2 is SYDVKM in the germline V gene. V lost 5 bases and J lost 1; bases outside the gene matches: 9. The CDR3 has 18 amino acids. For the CDR3, the DNA is TGTGCCAGCAGTCCAGGGTCTAGCGGGAGGGGTTCCTACAATGAGCAGTTCTTC. Translating it yields CASSPGSSGRGSYNEQFF.

The chain recombines TRBV7-6 with TRBJ2-1, with D maybe TRBD1 (5 bases). V was pared by 5 bases and J by 9 bases, with 17 bases between. CDR1 and CDR2 from the germline V gene are SGHVS and FNYEAQ. The CDR3 is made up of 14 amino acids. The CDR3 protein is CASSQGWAESEQFF. CDR3 DNA: TGTGCCAGCAGCCAGGGTTGGGCGGAAAGTGAGCAGTTCTTC.

This clone was found a few times. This chain joins TRBV5-5 and TRBJ2-7, with a weak D call TRBD1 (6 bases). The CDR3 is made up of 14 amino acids. Trimming left V 1 base short and J 4 bases short, with 12 bases between. CDR1 and CDR2 from the germline V gene are SGHKS and YYEKEE (reference sequence). CDR3 bases: TGTGCCAGCAGCTTGAGCCGGACAGCGTACGAGCAGTACTTC. This encodes CASSLSRTAYEQYF.